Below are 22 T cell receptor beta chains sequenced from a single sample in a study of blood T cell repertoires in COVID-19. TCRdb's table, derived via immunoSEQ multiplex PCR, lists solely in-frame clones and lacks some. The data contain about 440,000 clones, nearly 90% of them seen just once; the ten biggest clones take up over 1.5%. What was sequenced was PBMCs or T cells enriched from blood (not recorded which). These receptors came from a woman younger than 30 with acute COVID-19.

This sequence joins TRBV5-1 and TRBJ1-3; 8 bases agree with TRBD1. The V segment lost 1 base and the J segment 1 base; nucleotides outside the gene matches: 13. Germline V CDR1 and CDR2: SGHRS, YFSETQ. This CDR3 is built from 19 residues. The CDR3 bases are TGCGCCAGCAGCTTGAGGCCAGGGGGCCGTTATTCTTCTGGAAACACCATATATTTT. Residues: CASSLRPGGRYSSGNTIYF.

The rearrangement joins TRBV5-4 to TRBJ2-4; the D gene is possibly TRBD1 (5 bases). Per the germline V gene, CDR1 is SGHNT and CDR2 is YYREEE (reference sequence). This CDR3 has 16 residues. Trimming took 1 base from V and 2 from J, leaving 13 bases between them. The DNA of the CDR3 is TGTGCCAGCAGCTTGATGCAGGGTGGGACCAAAAACATTCAGTACTTC. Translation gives CASSLMQGGTKNIQYF. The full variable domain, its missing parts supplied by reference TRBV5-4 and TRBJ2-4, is ETGVTQSPTHLIKTRGQQVTLRCSSQSGHNTVSWYQQALGQGPQFIFQYYREEENGRGNFPPRFSGLQFPNYSSELNVNALELDDSALYLCASSLMQGGTKNIQYFGAGTRLSVL.

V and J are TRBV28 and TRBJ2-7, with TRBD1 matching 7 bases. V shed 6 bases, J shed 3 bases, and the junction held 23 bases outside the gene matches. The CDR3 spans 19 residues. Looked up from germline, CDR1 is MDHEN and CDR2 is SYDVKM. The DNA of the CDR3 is TGTGCCAGCAGCGTGACAGGGTTGCTAAGTAGTCCCTCTTACTACGAGCAGTACTTC. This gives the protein CASSVTGLLSSPSYYEQYF.

CDR3 residues: CASSLRRTDTQYF. CDR3 nucleotide sequence: TGTGCCAGCAGCTTAAGGAGAACAGATACGCAGTATTTT. The chain joins TRBV7-2 to TRBJ2-3; D unresolved. Trimming cost V 2 bases and J 3 bases, with 6 bases left between them. The CDR3 extends over 13 amino acids. Germline CDR1 and CDR2: SGHTA and FQGNSA.

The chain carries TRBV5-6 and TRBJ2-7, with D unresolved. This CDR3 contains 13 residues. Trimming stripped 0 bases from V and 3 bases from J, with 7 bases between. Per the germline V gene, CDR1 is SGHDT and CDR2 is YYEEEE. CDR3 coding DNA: TGTGCCAGCAGCTTGGCTCGGTTCTACGAGCAGTACTTC. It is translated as CASSLARFYEQYF.

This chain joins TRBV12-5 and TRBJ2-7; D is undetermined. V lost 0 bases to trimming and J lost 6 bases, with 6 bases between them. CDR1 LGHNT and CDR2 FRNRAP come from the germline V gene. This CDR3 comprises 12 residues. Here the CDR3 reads CASGLVQTEQYF. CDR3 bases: TGTGCTAGTGGTTTGGTACAGACCGAGCAGTACTTC.

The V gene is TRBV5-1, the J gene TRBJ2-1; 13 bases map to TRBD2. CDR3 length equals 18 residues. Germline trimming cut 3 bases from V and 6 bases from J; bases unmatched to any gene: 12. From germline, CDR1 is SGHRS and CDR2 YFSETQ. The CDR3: CASSSHRTTSGGVNEQFF. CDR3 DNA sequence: TGCGCCAGCAGCTCCCACAGGACCACTAGCGGGGGGGTCAATGAGCAGTTCTTC.

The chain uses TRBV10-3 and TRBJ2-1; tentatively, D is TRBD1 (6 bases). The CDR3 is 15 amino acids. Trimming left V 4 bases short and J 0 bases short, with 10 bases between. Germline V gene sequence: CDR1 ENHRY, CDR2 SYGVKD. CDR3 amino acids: CAISVGDNSYNEQFF. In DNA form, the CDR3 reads TGTGCCATCAGTGTGGGGGACAACTCCTACAATGAGCAGTTCTTC.

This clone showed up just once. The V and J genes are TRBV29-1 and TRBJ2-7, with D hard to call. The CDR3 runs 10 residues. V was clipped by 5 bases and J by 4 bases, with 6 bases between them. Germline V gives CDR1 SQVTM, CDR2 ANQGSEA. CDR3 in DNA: TGCAGCGTTTTGGAGTACGAGCAGTACTTC. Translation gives CSVLEYEQYF.

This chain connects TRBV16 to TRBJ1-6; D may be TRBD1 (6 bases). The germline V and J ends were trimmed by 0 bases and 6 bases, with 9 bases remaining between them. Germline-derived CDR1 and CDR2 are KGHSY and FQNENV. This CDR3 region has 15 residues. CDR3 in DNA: TGTGCCAGCAGCCAATCAACAGGGCGTAATTCACCCCTCCACTTT. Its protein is CASSQSTGRNSPLHF. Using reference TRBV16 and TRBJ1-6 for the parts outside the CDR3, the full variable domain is GEEVAQTPKHLVRGEGQKAKLYCAPIKGHSYVFWYQQVLKNEFKFLISFQNENVFDETGMPKERFSAKCLPNSPCSLEIQATKLEDSAVYFCASSQSTGRNSPLHFGNGTRLTVT.

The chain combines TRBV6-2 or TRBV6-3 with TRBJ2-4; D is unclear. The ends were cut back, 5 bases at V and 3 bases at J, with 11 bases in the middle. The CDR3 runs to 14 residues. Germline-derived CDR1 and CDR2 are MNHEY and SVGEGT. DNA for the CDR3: TGTGCCAGCAGTAAAACCCTAGGCAAAAACATTCAGTACTTC. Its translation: CASSKTLGKNIQYF.

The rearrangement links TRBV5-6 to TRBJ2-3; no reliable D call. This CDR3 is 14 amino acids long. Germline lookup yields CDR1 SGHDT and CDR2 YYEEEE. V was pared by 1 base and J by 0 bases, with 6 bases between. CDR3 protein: CASSLISSTDTQYF. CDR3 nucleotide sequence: TGTGCCAGCAGCTTGATTAGCAGCACAGATACGCAGTATTTT.

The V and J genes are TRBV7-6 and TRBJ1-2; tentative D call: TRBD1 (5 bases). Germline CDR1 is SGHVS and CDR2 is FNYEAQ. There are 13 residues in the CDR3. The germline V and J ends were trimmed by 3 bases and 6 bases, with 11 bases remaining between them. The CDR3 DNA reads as TGTGCCAGCAGCTTGGGTGGGGCGAATGGCTACACCTTC. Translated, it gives CASSLGGANGYTF.

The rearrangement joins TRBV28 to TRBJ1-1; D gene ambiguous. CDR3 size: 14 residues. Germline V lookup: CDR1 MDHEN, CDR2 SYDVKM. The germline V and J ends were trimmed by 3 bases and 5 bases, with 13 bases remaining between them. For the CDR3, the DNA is TGTGCCAGCAGTTTTGGAGGGCGGGTAACTGAAGCTTTCTTT. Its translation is CASSFGGRVTEAFF.

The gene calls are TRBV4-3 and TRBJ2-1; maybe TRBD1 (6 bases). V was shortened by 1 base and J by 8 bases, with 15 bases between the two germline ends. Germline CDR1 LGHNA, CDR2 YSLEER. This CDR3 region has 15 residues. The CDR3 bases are TGCGCCAGCAGCCAAGTCGTCAGGGGTGGGGATGAGCAGTTCTTC. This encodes CASSQVVRGGDEQFF.

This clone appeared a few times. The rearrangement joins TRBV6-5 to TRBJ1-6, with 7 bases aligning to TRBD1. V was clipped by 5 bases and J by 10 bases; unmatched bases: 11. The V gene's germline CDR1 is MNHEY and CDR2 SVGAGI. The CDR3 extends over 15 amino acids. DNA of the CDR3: TGTGCCAGCAGTCCTCCGAGACAGGGTAACTCACCCCTCCACTTT. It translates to CASSPPRQGNSPLHF.

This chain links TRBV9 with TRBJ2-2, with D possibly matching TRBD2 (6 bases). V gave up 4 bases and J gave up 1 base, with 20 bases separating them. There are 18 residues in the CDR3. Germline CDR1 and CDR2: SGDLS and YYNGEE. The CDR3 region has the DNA TGTGCCAGCAGCCCCCTAACCGTGGGCGGGGAGAACACCGGGGAGCTGTTTTTT. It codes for CASSPLTVGGENTGELFF.

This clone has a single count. CDR3 in DNA: TGTGCCAGCAGCTTAGGATGGGGCATGAACACTGAAGCTTTCTTT. Translated: CASSLGWGMNTEAFF. The genes are TRBV7-6 and TRBJ1-1, with TRBD1 as a possible D gene (5 bases). CDR1 is SGHVS, CDR2 FNYEAQ, per germline. The V end was cut by 1 base, the J end by 0 bases, with 9 bases between. The CDR3 consists of 15 residues.

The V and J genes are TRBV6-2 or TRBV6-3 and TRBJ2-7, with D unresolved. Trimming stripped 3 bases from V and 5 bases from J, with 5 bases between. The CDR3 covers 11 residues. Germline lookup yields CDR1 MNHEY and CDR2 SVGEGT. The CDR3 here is CASSYLHEQYF. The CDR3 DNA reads TGTGCCAGCAGTTATCTCCACGAGCAGTACTTC.

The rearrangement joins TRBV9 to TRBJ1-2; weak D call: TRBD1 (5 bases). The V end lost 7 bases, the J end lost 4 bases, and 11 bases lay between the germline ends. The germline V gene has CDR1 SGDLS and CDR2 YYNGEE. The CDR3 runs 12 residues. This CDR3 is CASWGLLYGYTF. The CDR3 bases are TGTGCCAGCTGGGGCTTACTCTATGGCTACACCTTC.

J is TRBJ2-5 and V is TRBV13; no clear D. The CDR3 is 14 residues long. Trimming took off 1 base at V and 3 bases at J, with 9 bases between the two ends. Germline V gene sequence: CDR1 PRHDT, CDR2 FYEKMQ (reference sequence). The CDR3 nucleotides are TGTGCCAGCAGCTTAGATGGCGGAGAAGAGACCCAGTACTTC. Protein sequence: CASSLDGGEETQYF.

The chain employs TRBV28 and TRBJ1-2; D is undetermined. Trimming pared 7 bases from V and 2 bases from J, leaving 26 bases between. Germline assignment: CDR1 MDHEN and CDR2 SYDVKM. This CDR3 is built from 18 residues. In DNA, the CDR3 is TGTGCCAGCACTGGGAGTATAGGGAAGTCAAAGGACAACTATGGCTACACCTTC. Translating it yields CASTGSIGKSKDNYGYTF.